This T cell receptor beta chain stems from a study of early T cells in non-severe SARS-CoV-2 infection. Across the whole study: The sequenced material was bulk RNA from unsorted whole blood, and its chains were unpaired.

V gave up 1 base and J gave up 4 bases, with 13 bases separating them. This CDR3 has 14 amino acids. Germline V gene data show CDR1 as DFQATT and CDR2 as SNEGSKA (reference sequence). The table lists this clonotype with a few counts. Its antigen remains unknown. Findings and caveats of the study: The study's VDJdb matching favored anti-spike CD8 responses and missed private and CD4 specificities.

Individually, cDNA molecules had unique molecular identifiers attached to them. TCRdb fed the 5' RACE reads into MiXCR, producing one record per CDR3 protein. The sample records tens of thousands of distinct CDR3 sequences, roughly an eighth being singletons. The chain joins TRBV20-1 to TRBJ2-5, with D tentatively TRBD2 (5 bases). The sequences come from whole blood, collected at baseline. The source is an adult who was a healthcare worker with PCR-confirmed SARS-CoV-2 infection or an uninfected control (not recorded which). The CDR3 nucleotides read TGCAGTGCTAGAGTATTGTCTAGCACAGAGACCCAGTACTTC. It is translated as CSARVLSSTETQYF.